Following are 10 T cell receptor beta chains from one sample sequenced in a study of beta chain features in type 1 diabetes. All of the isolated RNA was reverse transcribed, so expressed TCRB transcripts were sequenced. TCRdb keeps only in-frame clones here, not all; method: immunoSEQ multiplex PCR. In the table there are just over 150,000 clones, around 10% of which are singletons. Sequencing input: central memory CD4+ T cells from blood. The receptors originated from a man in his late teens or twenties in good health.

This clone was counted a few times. For the CDR3, the DNA is TGTGCCACCCTCCTAGGGGCTAACACCGGGGAGCTGTTTTTT. It specifies CATLLGANTGELFF. The chain combines TRBV28 with TRBJ2-2; a weak D match, TRBD1 (5 bases). The germline gives CDR1 MDHEN, CDR2 SYDVKM. The ends were cut back, 10 bases at V and 2 bases at J, with 14 bases in the middle. CDR3 size: 14 residues.

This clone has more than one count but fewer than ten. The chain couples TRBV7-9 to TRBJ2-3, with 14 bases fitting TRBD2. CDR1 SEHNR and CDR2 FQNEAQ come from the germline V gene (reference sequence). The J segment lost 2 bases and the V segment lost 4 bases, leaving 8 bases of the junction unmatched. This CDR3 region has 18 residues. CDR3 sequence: CASSSGGLAGGFTDTQYF. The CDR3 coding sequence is TGTGCCAGCAGCTCGGGAGGACTAGCGGGAGGATTCACAGATACGCAGTATTTT.

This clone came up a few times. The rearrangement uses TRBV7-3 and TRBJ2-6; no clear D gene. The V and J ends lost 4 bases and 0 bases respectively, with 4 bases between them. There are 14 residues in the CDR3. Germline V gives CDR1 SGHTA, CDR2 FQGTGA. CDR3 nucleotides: TGTGCCAGCAGCTCACACTCTGGGGCCAACGTCCTGACTTTC. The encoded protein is CASSSHSGANVLTF.

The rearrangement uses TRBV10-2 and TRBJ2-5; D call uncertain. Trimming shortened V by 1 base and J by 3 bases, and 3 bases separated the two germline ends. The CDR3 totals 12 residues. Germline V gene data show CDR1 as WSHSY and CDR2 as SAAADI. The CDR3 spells CASSEFKETQYF. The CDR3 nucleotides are TGCGCCAGCAGTGAGTTTAAAGAGACCCAGTACTTC.

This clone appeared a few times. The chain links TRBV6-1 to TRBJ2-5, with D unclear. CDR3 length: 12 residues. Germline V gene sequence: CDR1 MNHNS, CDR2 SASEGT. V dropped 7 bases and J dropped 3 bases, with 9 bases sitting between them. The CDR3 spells CASKVGKETQYF. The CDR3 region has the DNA TGTGCCAGCAAGGTGGGAAAAGAGACCCAGTACTTC.

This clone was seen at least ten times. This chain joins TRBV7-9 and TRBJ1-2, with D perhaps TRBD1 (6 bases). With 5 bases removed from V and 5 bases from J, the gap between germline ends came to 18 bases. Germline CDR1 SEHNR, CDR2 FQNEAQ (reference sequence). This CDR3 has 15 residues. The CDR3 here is CASSPGQPLLYGYTF. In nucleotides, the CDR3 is TGTGCCAGCAGCCCGGGACAACCACTGCTATATGGCTACACCTTC. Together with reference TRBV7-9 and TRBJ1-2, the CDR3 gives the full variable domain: DTGVSQNPRHKITKRGQNVTFRCDPISEHNRLYWYRQTLGQGPEFLTYFQNEAQLEKSRLLSDRFSAERPKGSFSTLEIQRTEQGDSAMYLCASSPGQPLLYGYTFGSGTRLTVV.

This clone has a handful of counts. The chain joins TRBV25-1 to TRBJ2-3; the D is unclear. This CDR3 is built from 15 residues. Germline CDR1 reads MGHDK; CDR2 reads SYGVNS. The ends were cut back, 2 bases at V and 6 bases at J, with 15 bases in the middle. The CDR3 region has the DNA TGTGCCAGCAGTGAACCCGGGCAAGGCGAGGATACGCAGTATTTT. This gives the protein CASSEPGQGEDTQYF. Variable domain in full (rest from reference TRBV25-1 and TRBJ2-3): EADIYQTPRYLVIGTGKKITLECSQTMGHDKMYWYQQDPGMELHLIHYSYGVNSTEKGDLSSESTVSRIRTEHFPLTLESARPSHTSQYLCASSEPGQGEDTQYFGPGTRLTVL.

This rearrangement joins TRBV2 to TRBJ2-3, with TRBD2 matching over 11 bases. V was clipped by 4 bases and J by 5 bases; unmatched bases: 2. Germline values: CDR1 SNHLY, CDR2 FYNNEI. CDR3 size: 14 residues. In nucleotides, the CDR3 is TGTGCCAGCAGTGGCACTAGCGGGGGAGATACGCAGTATTTT. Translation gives CASSGTSGGDTQYF.

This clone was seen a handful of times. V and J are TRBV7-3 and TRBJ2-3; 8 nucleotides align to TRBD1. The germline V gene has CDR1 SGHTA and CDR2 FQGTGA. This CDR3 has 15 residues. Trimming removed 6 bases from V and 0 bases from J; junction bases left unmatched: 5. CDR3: CASRVTGASTDTQYF. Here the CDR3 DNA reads TGTGCCAGCAGAGTGACAGGGGCTAGCACAGATACGCAGTATTTT.

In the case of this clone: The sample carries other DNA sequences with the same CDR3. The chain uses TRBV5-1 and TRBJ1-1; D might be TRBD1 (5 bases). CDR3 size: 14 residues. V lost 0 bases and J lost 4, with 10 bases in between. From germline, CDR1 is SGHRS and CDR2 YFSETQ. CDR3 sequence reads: CASSLAGGGTEAFF. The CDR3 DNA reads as TGCGCCAGCAGCTTGGCCGGGGGAGGCACTGAAGCTTTCTTT.